The 8 T cell receptor beta chains listed next were all sequenced from one sample in a study of T-cell memory formation after mild COVID-19. TCRdb called the 5' RACE reads again in MiXCR, with one record for every CDR3 protein. The table records 150,000 to 200,000 distinct CDR3 sequences, approximately 10% of them present only once. The sample was PBMCs or a T cell subset sorted from them (not recorded which). The source of these receptors is a man younger than 35 who had mild COVID-19 (a few samples of this study predate the infection). Cell type and time point are not known.

This clonotype came up a few times. The CDR3 sequence is CASSGTGASYNEQFF. The CDR3 DNA reads TGTGCCAGCAGCGGTACAGGGGCTTCGTACAATGAGCAGTTCTTC. The chain employs TRBV9 and TRBJ2-1; 7 bases match TRBD1. CDR1 and CDR2 from the germline V gene are SGDLS and YYNGEE. Unmatched junction bases numbered 7, after V lost 3 bases and J lost 4 bases. The CDR3 sequence is 15 residues long.

This CDR3 is CASSLEGGWGATNNQPQHF. CDR3 DNA: TGTGCCAGCAGTTTAGAAGGGGGGTGGGGCGCGACGAACAATCAGCCCCAGCATTTT. This rearrangement joins TRBV27 to TRBJ1-5; a possible D gene is TRBD1 (6 bases). The ends were cut back, 2 bases at V and 3 bases at J, with 23 bases in the middle. CDR1 is MNHEY, CDR2 SMNVEV, per germline (reference sequence). The CDR3 consists of 19 residues.

By frequency in the sample, this clonotype is medium-sized. The V call is TRBV24-1, the J call TRBJ2-5; the match to TRBD2 covers 8 bases. The CDR3 totals 16 residues. CDR1 is KGHDR, CDR2 SFDVKD, per germline. The V and J ends lost 3 bases and 3 bases, in that order; junction bases with no gene match: 8. CDR3 region: CATSDRAGGPKETQYF. CDR3 DNA: TGTGCCACCAGTGATCGTGCGGGGGGCCCGAAAGAGACCCAGTACTTC.

This chain uses TRBV5-1 with TRBJ1-2; tentatively, D is TRBD1 (5 bases). The germline CDR1 and CDR2 sequences are SGHRS and YFSETQ. The CDR3 has 17 amino acids. V lost 1 base and J 8 bases, leaving 24 bases between the germline ends. CDR3 sequence: CASSLTAWGTGDPGYTF. CDR3 in DNA: TGCGCCAGCAGCTTGACGGCTTGGGGTACGGGGGACCCCGGCTACACCTTC.

This clonotype has a handful of counts. J is TRBJ2-3 and V is TRBV5-1, with 11 bases lining up with TRBD2. CDR3 length: 14 residues. Germline V gene data show CDR1 as SGHRS and CDR2 as YFSETQ. The J segment lost 7 bases and the V segment lost 5 bases, leaving 6 bases of the junction unmatched. Here the CDR3 reads CASRLAGEQHTQYF. As DNA, the CDR3 is TGCGCCAGCAGACTAGCGGGGGAGCAACATACGCAGTATTTT. Combining the CDR3 with reference TRBV5-1 and TRBJ2-3 gives the whole variable domain KAGVTQTPRYLIKTRGQQVTLSCSPISGHRSVSWYQQTPGQGLQFLFEYFSETQRNKGNFPGRFSGRQFSNSRSEMNVSTLELGDSALYLCASRLAGEQHTQYFGPGTRLTVL.

CDR3 amino acids: CASSDRSYGYTF. The CDR3 DNA sequence: TGTGCCAGCAGTGACAGGAGCTATGGCTACACCTTC. V usage is TRBV25-1 and J usage is TRBJ1-2, with D hard to call. The V gene's germline CDR1 is MGHDK and CDR2 SYGVNS. Trimming removed 3 bases from V and 4 bases from J, with 6 bases in between. CDR3 size: 12 residues.

This clonotype was observed a handful of times. The chain employs TRBV3-1 and TRBJ2-7; D is unclear. The length of the CDR3 is 14 residues. V was clipped by 3 bases and J by 2 bases, with 11 bases between them. Germline CDR1 is LGHDT and CDR2 is YNNKEL (reference sequence). The CDR3 coding sequence is TGTGCCAGCAGCCAGGGTCAGTCCGCCTACGAGCAGTACTTC. Amino acids: CASSQGQSAYEQYF.

This clonotype showed up many times. The chain carries TRBV7-2 and TRBJ2-1; maybe TRBD2 (6 bases). V was clipped by 5 bases and J by 7 bases, with 12 bases between them. CDR1 is SGHTA, CDR2 FQGNSA, per germline. There are 13 residues in the CDR3. CDR3 bases: TGTGCCAGCAGCCGCGGGACTCAGAATGAGCAGTTCTTC. This sequence encodes CASSRGTQNEQFF.